This TCR beta chain was observed in a study of shared clonotypes between healthy human individuals. The germline V gene has CDR1 KGHSH and CDR2 LQKENI. Trimming shortened V by 2 bases and J by 11 bases, and 13 bases separated the two germline ends. The CDR3 loop spans 13 amino acids. The study, taken as a whole, reports: Sampling covered nothing but blood. Tissue TCR repertoires likely differ from those found in blood. What naive subsets generally showed was a larger estimated richness than memory subsets showed. Few donors restricted represented genetic and exposure-history diversity.

Every subset's genomic DNA went evenly onto several immunoSEQ plates. The assay was immunoSEQ multiplex PCR, and TCRdb's table has in-frame clones only and misses some. Counted here are 1,100,000 or so clones, 75% to 80% occurring once; the ten biggest clones make up more than 0.45%. Concerning this clone: Antigen: not known.

The source of this sequence is a man between 18 and 35 years old in good health. Some clones in this sample may be carry-over from other donors' samples. This chain links TRBV18 with TRBJ2-4; a possible D gene is TRBD1 (6 bases). Material for sequencing was memory CD4+ T cells from PBMCs. Subset reported: CD45RA-negative fraction. The CDR3 spells CASSPTRDTFQYF. In nucleotides, the CDR3 is TGTGCCAGCTCACCAACCCGGGACACCTTTCAGTACTTC.